These T cell receptor beta chains were read from a single sample in a study of blood T cell repertoires in COVID-19. Assay: immunoSEQ multiplex PCR; the TCRdb copy retains only in-frame clones and omits some. The sample has roughly 200,000 clones, 70% to 90% seen once. The sequenced material came from PBMCs or T cells enriched from blood (not recorded which). The receptors stem from a middle-aged man who had recovered from COVID-19. Both conserved end residues are part of each CDR3. A D gene is named only where the DNA matches it firmly. Size is omitted from some rows. Given values are once, few, many or a class for expanded clones.

j_gene: TRBJ1-1; len: 17; v_gene: TRBV4-1; abundance: -; d_gene: -; CDR3nt: TGCGCCAGCAGCCAAGATGCCCTCTACGGGGGGAGCACTGAAGCTTTCTTT; CDR3aa: CASSQDALYGGSTEAFF
j_gene: TRBJ2-5; len: 15; v_gene: TRBV30; abundance: -; d_gene: TRBD1; CDR3nt: TGTGCCTGGAGTGTGGGACAGCCGTACCAAGAGACCCAGTACTTC; CDR3aa: CAWSVGQPYQETQYF
j_gene: TRBJ2-7; len: 13; v_gene: TRBV12-3/TRBV12-4; abundance: -; d_gene: -; CDR3nt: TGTGCCAGCAGTTTCCGGGGTAGCGACGAGCAGTACTTC; CDR3aa: CASSFRGSDEQYF
j_gene: TRBJ1-2; len: 11; v_gene: TRBV30; abundance: -; d_gene: -; CDR3nt: TGTGCCTGGAAAAACGGAGAGGGCTACACCTTC; CDR3aa: CAWKNGEGYTF
j_gene: TRBJ2-3; len: 16; v_gene: TRBV5-1; abundance: -; d_gene: TRBD2; CDR3nt: TGCGCCAGCAGCTTGGGACTAGCGGCTAGCACAGATACGCAGTATTTT; CDR3aa: CASSLGLAASTDTQYF
j_gene: TRBJ2-7; len: 16; v_gene: TRBV7-9; abundance: -; d_gene: TRBD1; CDR3nt: TGTGCCAGCAGCTTAGCTCCTGACAGGGGTCTCTACGAGCAGTACTTC; CDR3aa: CASSLAPDRGLYEQYF
j_gene: TRBJ1-1; len: 14; v_gene: TRBV5-1; abundance: few; d_gene: -; CDR3nt: TGCGCCAGCAGCCGGGGGGGCAGCGGCACTGAAGCTTTCTTT; CDR3aa: CASSRGGSGTEAFF
j_gene: TRBJ2-1; len: 18; v_gene: TRBV24-1; abundance: few; d_gene: TRBD1; CDR3nt: TGTGCCACCAGTGACCCGTCCCTAGGACAGGGGGACTACAATGAGCAGTTCTTC; CDR3aa: CATSDPSLGQGDYNEQFF
j_gene: TRBJ2-6; len: 15; v_gene: TRBV7-9; abundance: -; d_gene: -; CDR3nt: TGTGCCAGCAGCCTAGTCCTCTCTGGGGCCAACGTCCTGACTTTC; CDR3aa: CASSLVLSGANVLTF
j_gene: TRBJ1-4; len: 14; v_gene: TRBV5-1; abundance: -; d_gene: -; CDR3nt: TGCGCCAGCAGCCGCGAGGGGAGGAATGAAAAACTGTTTTTT; CDR3aa: CASSREGRNEKLFF
j_gene: TRBJ2-2; len: 18; v_gene: TRBV5-1; abundance: once; d_gene: -; CDR3nt: TGCGCCAGCACTGGCCACACGGGGGACCACGCGAACACCGGGGAGCTGTTTTTT; CDR3aa: CASTGHTGDHANTGELFF
j_gene: TRBJ1-3; len: 15; v_gene: TRBV5-1; abundance: -; d_gene: TRBD1; CDR3nt: TGCGCCAGCAGCTTTGGGACAGGGGCTGGAAACACCATATATTTT; CDR3aa: CASSFGTGAGNTIYF
j_gene: TRBJ1-1; len: 13; v_gene: TRBV29-1; abundance: -; d_gene: TRBD1; CDR3nt: TGCAGCGTCCCCGGGACAGGGAACACTGAAGCTTTCTTT; CDR3aa: CSVPGTGNTEAFF
j_gene: TRBJ1-4; len: 13; v_gene: TRBV6-6; abundance: -; d_gene: TRBD1; CDR3nt: TGTGCCAGCAGCGCCGACAGGGTCGAAAAACTGTTTTTT; CDR3aa: CASSADRVEKLFF
j_gene: TRBJ1-6; len: 18; v_gene: TRBV5-1; abundance: -; d_gene: TRBD1; CDR3nt: TGCGCCAGCAGCCAGGACAGGGGACTGCGGGCTTATAATTCACCCCTCCACTTT; CDR3aa: CASSQDRGLRAYNSPLHF
j_gene: TRBJ2-1; len: 16; v_gene: TRBV19; abundance: -; d_gene: TRBD2; CDR3nt: TGTGCCAGTAGTATAGGGCTAGCGGGGGTTGGTCATGAGCAGTTCTTC; CDR3aa: CASSIGLAGVGHEQFF
j_gene: TRBJ1-2; len: 12; v_gene: TRBV11-2; abundance: few; d_gene: -; CDR3nt: TGTGCCAGCAGCTATCAAAACTATGGCTACACCTTC; CDR3aa: CASSYQNYGYTF
j_gene: TRBJ2-4; len: 19; v_gene: TRBV12-5; abundance: once; d_gene: TRBD1; CDR3nt: TGTGCTAGTTTAGGATCCCTAATAACGACAGGGAATACCAAAAACATTCAGTACTTC; CDR3aa: CASLGSLITTGNTKNIQYF
j_gene: TRBJ1-1; len: 13; v_gene: TRBV24-1; abundance: -; d_gene: -; CDR3nt: TGTGCCACACCTCACAGGGTAGGCACTGAAGCTTTCTTT; CDR3aa: CATPHRVGTEAFF
j_gene: TRBJ2-1; len: 12; v_gene: TRBV23-1; abundance: -; d_gene: -; CDR3nt: TGCGTCCCAGGGCAGGGTAACAATGAGCAGTTCTTC; CDR3aa: CVPGQGNNEQFF
j_gene: TRBJ2-7; len: 13; v_gene: TRBV18; abundance: -; d_gene: TRBD1; CDR3nt: TGTGCCAGCTCACACGGACAGGCCTACGAGCAGTACTTC; CDR3aa: CASSHGQAYEQYF
j_gene: TRBJ2-1; len: 13; v_gene: TRBV6-5; abundance: -; d_gene: -; CDR3nt: TGTGCCAGCAGCTCTAGTCCGTTCGGGGAGCAGTTCTTC; CDR3aa: CASSSSPFGEQFF
j_gene: TRBJ2-2; len: 18; v_gene: TRBV5-1; abundance: -; d_gene: TRBD2; CDR3nt: TGCGCCAGCAGCCCCGGGACTAGCGGGAGGACGAACACCGGGGAGCTGTTTTTT; CDR3aa: CASSPGTSGRTNTGELFF
j_gene: TRBJ2-7; len: 16; v_gene: TRBV27; abundance: -; d_gene: -; CDR3nt: TGTGCCAGCAGTTCCCTCGGGGGGCCATACGGTTACGAGCAGTACTTC; CDR3aa: CASSSLGGPYGYEQYF
j_gene: TRBJ2-7; len: 13; v_gene: TRBV18; abundance: -; d_gene: TRBD1; CDR3nt: TGTGCCAGCTCAACAGGGGGCTCCTACGAGCAGTACTTC; CDR3aa: CASSTGGSYEQYF
j_gene: TRBJ1-6; len: 14; v_gene: TRBV18; abundance: -; d_gene: TRBD1; CDR3nt: TGTGCCAGCTCTCCGGGACAGGGAACATCACCCCTCCACTTT; CDR3aa: CASSPGQGTSPLHF
j_gene: TRBJ2-5; len: 16; v_gene: TRBV5-4; abundance: -; d_gene: TRBD2; CDR3nt: TGTGCCAGCAGCTTGGTAGCAGCGGGGCCCCAAGAGACCCAGTACTTC; CDR3aa: CASSLVAAGPQETQYF
j_gene: TRBJ2-7; len: 13; v_gene: TRBV12-3/TRBV12-4; abundance: -; d_gene: TRBD1; CDR3nt: TGTGCCAGCAGTTGGGACAGGCCCTACGAGCAGTACTTC; CDR3aa: CASSWDRPYEQYF
j_gene: TRBJ2-2; len: 14; v_gene: TRBV2; abundance: -; d_gene: -; CDR3nt: TGTGCCAGCAGTGGGGACTTAGACACCGGGGAGCTGTTTTTT; CDR3aa: CASSGDLDTGELFF
j_gene: TRBJ1-2; len: 14; v_gene: TRBV29-1; abundance: -; d_gene: TRBD1; CDR3nt: TGCAGCGTCCACACCTACGACAGGGGCTATGGCTACACCTTC; CDR3aa: CSVHTYDRGYGYTF
j_gene: TRBJ2-7; len: 15; v_gene: TRBV19; abundance: few; d_gene: TRBD1; CDR3nt: TGTGCCAGTAGTATCTCGGGGACAGGATTCTACGAGCAGTACTTC; CDR3aa: CASSISGTGFYEQYF
j_gene: TRBJ2-5; len: 16; v_gene: TRBV5-8; abundance: -; d_gene: TRBD1; CDR3nt: TGTGCCAGCAGCCTCGGACAGGGTGGGGGCCAAGAGACCCAGTACTTC; CDR3aa: CASSLGQGGGQETQYF
j_gene: TRBJ1-3; len: 15; v_gene: TRBV6-6; abundance: once; d_gene: -; CDR3nt: TGTGCCAGCAGTTTTACAACAGGGAGTGGAAACACCATATATTTT; CDR3aa: CASSFTTGSGNTIYF
j_gene: TRBJ1-4; len: 14; v_gene: TRBV30; abundance: -; d_gene: TRBD1; CDR3nt: TGTGCCTGCACCCCCGGGACAGGGGATGAAAAACTGTTTTTT; CDR3aa: CACTPGTGDEKLFF
j_gene: TRBJ1-5; len: 16; v_gene: TRBV7-9; abundance: -; d_gene: TRBD1; CDR3nt: TGTGCCAGCAGCTCCGAAAGACAGGGTATCAATCAGCCCCAGCATTTT; CDR3aa: CASSSERQGINQPQHF
j_gene: TRBJ1-3; len: 16; v_gene: TRBV5-1; abundance: -; d_gene: TRBD1; CDR3nt: TGCGCCAGCAGCTTGGGGGACAGACTCTCTGGAAACACCATATATTTT; CDR3aa: CASSLGDRLSGNTIYF
j_gene: TRBJ1-5; len: 13; v_gene: TRBV24-1; abundance: few; d_gene: TRBD1; CDR3nt: TGTGCCACCGGTGTGACAGGGGATCAGCCCCAGCATTTT; CDR3aa: CATGVTGDQPQHF
j_gene: TRBJ2-7; len: 12; v_gene: TRBV6-6; abundance: -; d_gene: -; CDR3nt: TGTGCCACCGGGGAGGTACACGACGAGCAGTACTTC; CDR3aa: CATGEVHDEQYF
j_gene: TRBJ2-2; len: 14; v_gene: TRBV7-3; abundance: -; d_gene: -; CDR3nt: TGTGCCAGCAGCCGGACTTCGAACACCGGGGAGCTGTTTTTT; CDR3aa: CASSRTSNTGELFF
j_gene: TRBJ2-1; len: 14; v_gene: TRBV30; abundance: -; d_gene: -; CDR3nt: TGTGCCTGGAGTAGAAAGGGGATCTACGATGAGCAGTTCTTC; CDR3aa: CAWSRKGIYDEQFF
j_gene: TRBJ1-5; len: 15; v_gene: TRBV30; abundance: -; d_gene: -; CDR3nt: TGTGCCTGGAGCGCTAGGCGGGGTTCCACTCAGCCCCAGCATTTT; CDR3aa: CAWSARRGSTQPQHF
j_gene: TRBJ1-2; len: 15; v_gene: TRBV18; abundance: -; d_gene: TRBD1; CDR3nt: TGTGCCAGCTCACTAAGCAGGGGGATATCGGATGGCTACACCTTC; CDR3aa: CASSLSRGISDGYTF
j_gene: TRBJ2-7; len: 15; v_gene: TRBV9; abundance: -; d_gene: TRBD1; CDR3nt: TGTGCCAGCAGCCCGGAAGACAGGGGTACCGACGAGCAGTACTTC; CDR3aa: CASSPEDRGTDEQYF
j_gene: TRBJ1-6; len: 16; v_gene: TRBV7-8; abundance: -; d_gene: -; CDR3nt: TGTGCCAGCACGTACAGGGCTAGCTCCTATAATTCACCCCTCCACTTT; CDR3aa: CASTYRASSYNSPLHF
j_gene: TRBJ2-2; len: 14; v_gene: TRBV5-1; abundance: few; d_gene: -; CDR3nt: TGCGCCAGCAGCTTGGGGCAGAACACCGGGGAGCTGTTTTTT; CDR3aa: CASSLGQNTGELFF
j_gene: TRBJ2-2; len: 18; v_gene: TRBV29-1; abundance: -; d_gene: -; CDR3nt: TGCAGCGTTGAAGTTCGTACCATGACAGAAATTGTAACCGGGGAGCTGTTTTTT; CDR3aa: CSVEVRTMTEIVTGELFF
j_gene: TRBJ1-5; len: 18; v_gene: TRBV11-3; abundance: -; d_gene: TRBD1; CDR3nt: TGTGCCAGCAGCTTAGTTGGACAGGGAGGAGAATGCAATCAGCCCCAGCATTTT; CDR3aa: CASSLVGQGGECNQPQHF
j_gene: TRBJ1-1; len: 15; v_gene: TRBV9; abundance: -; d_gene: TRBD1; CDR3nt: TGTGCCAGCAGCGTATTGGGACAGGGCAGCACTGAAGCTTTCTTT; CDR3aa: CASSVLGQGSTEAFF
j_gene: TRBJ2-3; len: 18; v_gene: TRBV5-1; abundance: -; d_gene: -; CDR3nt: TGCGCCAGCAGCTTGGCCGGAGGGAGAGGGGCGAGGACAGATACGCAGTATTTT; CDR3aa: CASSLAGGRGARTDTQYF
j_gene: TRBJ1-1; len: 15; v_gene: TRBV6-5; abundance: -; d_gene: TRBD1; CDR3nt: TGTGCCAGCAGACAACACAGGGGAATGAACACTGAAGCTTTCTTT; CDR3aa: CASRQHRGMNTEAFF
j_gene: TRBJ2-7; len: 13; v_gene: TRBV11-2; abundance: -; d_gene: -; CDR3nt: TGTGCCAGCAGCTTAGGGAGGTTTTCCGAGCAGTACTTC; CDR3aa: CASSLGRFSEQYF
j_gene: TRBJ1-3; len: 15; v_gene: TRBV5-4; abundance: few; d_gene: TRBD1; CDR3nt: TGTGCCAGCAGCTTGACACAGGGGTCTGGAAACACCATATATTTT; CDR3aa: CASSLTQGSGNTIYF
j_gene: TRBJ2-1; len: 16; v_gene: TRBV5-1; abundance: -; d_gene: -; CDR3nt: TGCGCCAGCAGCTTGGCCGGGACACCAACTTACAATGAGCAGTTCTTC; CDR3aa: CASSLAGTPTYNEQFF
j_gene: TRBJ1-5; len: 13; v_gene: TRBV6-5; abundance: -; d_gene: TRBD1; CDR3nt: TGTGCCAGCAGTCCGGACAGGGATCAGCCCCAGCATTTT; CDR3aa: CASSPDRDQPQHF
j_gene: TRBJ1-1; len: 14; v_gene: TRBV6-2/TRBV6-3; abundance: few; d_gene: TRBD1; CDR3nt: TGTGCCAGCAGCATACAGGGGCTACTCACTGAAGCTTTCTTT; CDR3aa: CASSIQGLLTEAFF